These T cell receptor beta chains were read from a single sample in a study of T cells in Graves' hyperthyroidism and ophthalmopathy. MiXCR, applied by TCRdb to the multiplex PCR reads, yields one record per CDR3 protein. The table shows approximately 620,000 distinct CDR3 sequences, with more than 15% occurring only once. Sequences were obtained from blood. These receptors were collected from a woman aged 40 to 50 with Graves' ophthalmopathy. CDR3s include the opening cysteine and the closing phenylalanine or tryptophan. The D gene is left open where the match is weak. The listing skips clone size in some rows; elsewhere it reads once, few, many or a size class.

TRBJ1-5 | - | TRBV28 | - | CASKARNQGIYNQPQHF | TGTGCCAGCAAAGCAAGAAATCAGGGGATTTACAATCAGCCCCAGCATTTT
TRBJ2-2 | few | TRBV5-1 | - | CASELAASTGELFF | TGCGCCAGCGAATTAGCGGCTAGCACCGGGGAGCTGTTTTTT
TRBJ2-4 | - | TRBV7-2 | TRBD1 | CASSNPGDRVNRQGNIQYF | TGTGCCAGCAGCAACCCCGGGGACAGGGTTAATAGGCAGGGAAACATTCAGTACTTC
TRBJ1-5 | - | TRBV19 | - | CASSIDDQPQHF | TGTGCCAGTAGTATAGACGATCAGCCCCAGCATTTT
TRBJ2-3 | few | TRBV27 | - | CASSPRRLATSTDTQYF | TGTGCCAGCAGCCCTCGTCGCCTAGCGACAAGCACAGATACGCAGTATTTT
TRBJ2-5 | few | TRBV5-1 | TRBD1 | CASGEAGTGKETQYF | TGCGCCAGTGGGGAAGCCGGGACAGGGAAAGAGACCCAGTACTTC
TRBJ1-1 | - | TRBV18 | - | CASSPVARLNTEAFF | TGTGCCAGCTCACCAGTGGCCAGACTGAACACTGAAGCTTTCTTT
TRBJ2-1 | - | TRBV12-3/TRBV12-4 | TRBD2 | CASLRSGGNNEQFF | TGTGCCAGCCTCCGGAGCGGGGGGAACAATGAGCAGTTCTTC
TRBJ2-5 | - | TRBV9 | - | CASSVGGGAETQYF | TGTGCCAGCAGCGTAGGTGGTGGTGCAGAGACCCAGTACTTC
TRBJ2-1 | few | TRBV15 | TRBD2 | CATSRGLAVYNEQFF | TGTGCCACCAGCAGGGGACTAGCGGTCTACAATGAGCAGTTCTTC